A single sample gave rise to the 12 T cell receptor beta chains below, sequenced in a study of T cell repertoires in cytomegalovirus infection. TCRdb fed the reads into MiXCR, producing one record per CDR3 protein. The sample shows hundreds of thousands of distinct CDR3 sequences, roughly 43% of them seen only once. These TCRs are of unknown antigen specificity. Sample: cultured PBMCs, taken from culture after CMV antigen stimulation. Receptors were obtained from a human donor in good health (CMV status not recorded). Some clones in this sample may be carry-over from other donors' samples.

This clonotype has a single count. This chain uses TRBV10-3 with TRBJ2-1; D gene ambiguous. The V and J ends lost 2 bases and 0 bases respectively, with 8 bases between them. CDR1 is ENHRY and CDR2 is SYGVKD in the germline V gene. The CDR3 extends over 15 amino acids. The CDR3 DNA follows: TGTGCCATCAGTGAGAGGCAAGCCTCCTACAATGAGCAGTTCTTC. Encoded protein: CAISERQASYNEQFF.

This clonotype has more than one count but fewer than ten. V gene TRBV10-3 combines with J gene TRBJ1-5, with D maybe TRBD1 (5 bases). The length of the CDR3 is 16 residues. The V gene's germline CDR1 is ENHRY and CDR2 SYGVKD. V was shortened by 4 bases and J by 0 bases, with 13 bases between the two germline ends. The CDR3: CAISGGVVNSNQPQHF. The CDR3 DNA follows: TGTGCCATCAGTGGGGGGGTGGTAAATAGCAATCAGCCCCAGCATTTT.

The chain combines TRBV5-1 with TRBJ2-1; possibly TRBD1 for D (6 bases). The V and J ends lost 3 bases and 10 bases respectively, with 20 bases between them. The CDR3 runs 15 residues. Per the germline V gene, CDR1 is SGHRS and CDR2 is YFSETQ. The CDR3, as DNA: TGCGCCAGCAGCTCAACCCCCGGGACACCCTTCGAGCAGTTCTTC. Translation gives CASSSTPGTPFEQFF.

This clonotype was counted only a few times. This chain's CDR3 is CASSGGPLSYEQYF. CDR3 DNA: TGTGCCAGCAGCGGGGGACCCCTATCCTACGAGCAGTACTTC. This chain links TRBV5-6 with TRBJ2-7; perhaps D is TRBD1 or TRBD2 (5 bases each). Trimming shortened V by 4 bases and J by 1 base, and 12 bases separated the two germline ends. Germline values: CDR1 SGHDT, CDR2 YYEEEE. The CDR3 consists of 14 residues.

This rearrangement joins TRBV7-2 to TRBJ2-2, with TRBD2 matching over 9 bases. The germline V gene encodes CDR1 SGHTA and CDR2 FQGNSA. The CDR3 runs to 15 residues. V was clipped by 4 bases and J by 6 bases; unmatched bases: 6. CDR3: CASSWGGLAAGELFF. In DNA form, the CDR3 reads TGTGCCAGCAGCTGGGGGGGACTAGCCGCCGGGGAGCTGTTTTTT.

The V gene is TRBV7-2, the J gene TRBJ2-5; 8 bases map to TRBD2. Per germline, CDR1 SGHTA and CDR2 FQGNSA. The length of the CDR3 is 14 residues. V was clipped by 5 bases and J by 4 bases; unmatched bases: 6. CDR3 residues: CASSPMTSVETQYF. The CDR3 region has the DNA TGTGCCAGCAGCCCCATGACTAGCGTAGAGACCCAGTACTTC.

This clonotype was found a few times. DNA for the CDR3: TGTGCCACCTCGACCTCAGGGGGCAATCAGCCCCAGCATTTT. It encodes CATSTSGGNQPQHF. The chain couples TRBV6-6 to TRBJ1-5, with D maybe TRBD1 (6 bases). Germline CDR1 MNHNY, CDR2 SVGAGI (reference sequence). The CDR3 sequence is 14 residues long. Trimming removed 10 bases from V and 2 bases from J, with 15 bases in between.

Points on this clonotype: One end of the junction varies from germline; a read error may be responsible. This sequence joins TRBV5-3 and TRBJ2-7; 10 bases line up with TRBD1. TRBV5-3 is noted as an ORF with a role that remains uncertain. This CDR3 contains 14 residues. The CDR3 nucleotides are TGTGCCAGCAGCTTCTGGGACAGGGGTAGCGAGCAGTACTTC. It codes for CASSFWDRGSEQYF.

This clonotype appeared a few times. The CDR3 is CASSTRKGLGTQYF. CDR3 DNA: TGTGCCAGCTCCACGCGGAAGGGATTGGGGACCCAGTACTTC. The rearrangement uses TRBV12-3 or TRBV12-4 and TRBJ2-5, with no clear D. The CDR3 has 14 residues. V lost 8 bases and J 7 bases, leaving 20 bases between the germline ends.

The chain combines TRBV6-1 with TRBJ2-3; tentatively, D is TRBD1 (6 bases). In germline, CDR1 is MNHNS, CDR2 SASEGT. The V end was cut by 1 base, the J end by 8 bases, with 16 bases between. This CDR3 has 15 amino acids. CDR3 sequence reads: CASSEDRQVLGTQYF. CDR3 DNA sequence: TGTGCCAGCAGTGAAGACCGACAGGTGCTGGGTACGCAGTATTTT.

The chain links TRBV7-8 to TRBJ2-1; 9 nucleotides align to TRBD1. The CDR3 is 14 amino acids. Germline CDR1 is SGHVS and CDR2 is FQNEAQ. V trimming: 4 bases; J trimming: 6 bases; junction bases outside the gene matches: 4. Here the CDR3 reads CASSSGQGGNEQFF. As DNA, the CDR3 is TGTGCCAGCAGCTCGGGACAGGGAGGCAATGAGCAGTTCTTC.

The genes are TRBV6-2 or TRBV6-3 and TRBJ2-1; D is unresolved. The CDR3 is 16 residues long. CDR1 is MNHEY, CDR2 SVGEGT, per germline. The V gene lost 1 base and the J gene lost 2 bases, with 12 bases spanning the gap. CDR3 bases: TGTGCCAGCAGTTACTTTTTTAGCCCGGCCTACAATGAGCAGTTCTTC. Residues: CASSYFFSPAYNEQFF.